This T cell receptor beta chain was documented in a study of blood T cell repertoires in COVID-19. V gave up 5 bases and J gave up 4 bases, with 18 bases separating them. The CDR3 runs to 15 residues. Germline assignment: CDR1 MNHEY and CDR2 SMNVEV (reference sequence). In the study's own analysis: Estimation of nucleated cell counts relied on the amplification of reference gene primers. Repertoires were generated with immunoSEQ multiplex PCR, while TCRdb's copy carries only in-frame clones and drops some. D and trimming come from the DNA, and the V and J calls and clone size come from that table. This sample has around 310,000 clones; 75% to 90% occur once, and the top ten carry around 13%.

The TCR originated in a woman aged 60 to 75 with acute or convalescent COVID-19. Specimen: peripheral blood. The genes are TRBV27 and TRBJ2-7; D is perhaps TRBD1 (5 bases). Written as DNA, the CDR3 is TGTGCCAGCAGTCCCCAACGGACAAACAATTACGAGCAGTACTTC. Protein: CASSPQRTNNYEQYF.